This is a list of T cell receptor beta chains from one sample in a study of cytomegalovirus exposure and HLA in healthy donors. Sequencing used immunoSEQ multiplex PCR; TCRdb keeps in-frame clones, though not all of them. The sample holds around 140,000 clones; about four fifths are singletons and the top ten take roughly 3.2%. Material for sequencing was PBMCs. Source of these receptors: a man in his late teens or twenties in good health and CMV-seropositive. CDR3s include the opening cysteine and the closing phenylalanine or tryptophan.

J,V,CDR3
TRBJ2-5,TRBV28,CASSSEGPIQETQYF
TRBJ2-7,TRBV6-5,CASSQNRGAPYEQYF
TRBJ2-7,TRBV28,CASRRVENEQYF
TRBJ1-4,TRBV4-1,CASSQAQGTNEKLFF
TRBJ2-5,TRBV28,CASSPHETQYF
TRBJ1-2,TRBV27,CASGGYNYGYTF
TRBJ2-1,TRBV2,CASSLQTPTIPYNEQFF
TRBJ2-1,TRBV11-3,CASSLSGDNEQFF
TRBJ1-5,TRBV29-1,CSVAPTGSRQPQHF
TRBJ2-5,TRBV28,CASSFPRATAQETQYF
TRBJ2-5,TRBV19,CASRRQGQETQYF
TRBJ1-5,TRBV11-2,CASSLTYDQPQHF
TRBJ1-3,TRBV19,CASRSSGNTIYF
TRBJ1-1,TRBV4-1,CASSPFQAIRAVNF
TRBJ1-5,TRBV4-1,CASSYMGTGLNQPQHF
TRBJ2-1,TRBV5-1,CASSLAGSSYNEQFF
TRBJ2-7,TRBV9,CASSVGAGGQYEQYF
TRBJ2-1,TRBV9,CASSGPDRVDNEQFF
TRBJ1-1,TRBV18,CASSQVTGVGTEAFF
TRBJ2-2,TRBV7-6,CASSLGELAGELFF
TRBJ1-2,TRBV2,CASSEDGGNGYTF
TRBJ1-3,TRBV18,CASSPQGAGAGNTIYF
TRBJ2-1,TRBV28,CASSQLTVYNEQFF
TRBJ1-1,TRBV5-1,CASSFFGEGTEAFF
TRBJ1-1,TRBV28,CASSLSGDTEAFF
TRBJ2-1,TRBV29-1,CSVEDGPRNEQFF
TRBJ2-7,TRBV28,CATGQNLREQYF
TRBJ2-3,TRBV27,CASSLLGTPSTDTQYF
TRBJ1-1,TRBV28,CASMVLSGGGTEAFF
TRBJ1-3,TRBV2,CASIQGSSGNTIYF
TRBJ2-7,TRBV7-9,CASSPPGQTSSYEQYF
TRBJ1-5,TRBV7-9,CASSLGPSYQPQHF
TRBJ1-1,TRBV5-6,CASSFRADAFF
TRBJ2-3,TRBV5-1,CASSLVAVPVSTDTQYF
TRBJ2-3,TRBV7-9,CASSSTGLAVVTSDTQYF
TRBJ1-1,TRBV27,CASNLGQGGTEAFF